These 3 T cell receptor beta chains were sequenced from one sample in a study of shared T cell receptors in the human thymus. Profiled with immunoSEQ multiplex PCR; TCRdb holds only in-frame clones, not every one. The sample records roughly 710,000 clones, 70% to 90% being singletons. Another study also made use of these data, one on human thymus T cells.

Sequencing input: thymocytes. Receptors originate from a girl under three years old with a congenital heart defect.

This chain joins TRBV4-1 and TRBJ1-4; 7 bases match TRBD1. Per the germline V gene, CDR1 is MGHRA and CDR2 is YSYEKL. The CDR3 consists of 13 residues. Germline trimming cut 5 bases from V and 6 bases from J; bases unmatched to any gene: 3. CDR3 sequence reads: CASSSGTDEKLFF. The CDR3 bases are TGCGCCAGCAGCTCCGGGACAGATGAAAAACTGTTTTTT.

The rearrangement joins TRBV9 to TRBJ1-4, with TRBD1 matching 9 bases. The CDR3 is made up of 15 amino acids. V lost 4 bases to trimming and J lost 8 bases; unmatched junction nucleotides: 9. CDR1 and CDR2 from the germline V gene are SGDLS and YYNGEE. The CDR3 bases are TGTGCCAGCAGCCCGCCGGGACAGGGTTCCGAAAAACTGTTTTTT. Protein product: CASSPPGQGSEKLFF.

CDR3 in amino acids: CATRTGTNTEAFF. The CDR3 DNA sequence: TGTGCCACCCGGACAGGGACGAACACTGAAGCTTTCTTT. The V gene is TRBV27, the J gene TRBJ1-1, with TRBD1 identical over 8 bases. Germline loops: CDR1 MNHEY, CDR2 SMNVEV (reference sequence). CDR3 length: 13 residues. V gave up 10 bases and J gave up 1 base; unmatched junction bases: 5.